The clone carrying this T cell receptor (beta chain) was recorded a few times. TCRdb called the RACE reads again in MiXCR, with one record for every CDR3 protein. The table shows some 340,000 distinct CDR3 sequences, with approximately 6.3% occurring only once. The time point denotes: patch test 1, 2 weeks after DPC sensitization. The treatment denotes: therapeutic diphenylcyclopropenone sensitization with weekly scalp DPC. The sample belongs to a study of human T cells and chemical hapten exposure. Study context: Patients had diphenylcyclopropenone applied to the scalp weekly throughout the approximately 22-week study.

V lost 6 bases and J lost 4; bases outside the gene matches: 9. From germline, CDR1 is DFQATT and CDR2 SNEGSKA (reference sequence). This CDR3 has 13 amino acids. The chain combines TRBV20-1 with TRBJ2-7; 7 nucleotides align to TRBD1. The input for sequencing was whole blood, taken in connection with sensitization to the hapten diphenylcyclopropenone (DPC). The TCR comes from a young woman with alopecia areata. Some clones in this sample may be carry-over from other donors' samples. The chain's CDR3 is CSAEPGQMYEQYF. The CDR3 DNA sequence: TGCAGTGCAGAACCGGGACAGATGTACGAGCAGTACTTC.